This T cell receptor (beta chain) was recorded in a study of shared clonotypes between healthy human individuals. General observations from the study: It was only blood that was sampled, and tissue repertoires likely differ.

An assay was performed, and its level was deep. Assay used: immunoSEQ multiplex PCR; TCRdb lists only in-frame clones, some missing. The table records hundreds of thousands of clones, 70% to 80% of them present only once. Study donors comprised healthy, HIV-negative adults devoid of recent acute infection or vaccination. Roughly 92 million PBMCs were counted before genomic DNA extraction. A remark on this clone: Its target is not known.

The sample taken for sequencing was PBMCs. This TCR was recovered from a woman aged 40 to 50 in good health. Some clones in this sample may be carry-over from other donors' samples.

The CDR3 DNA follows: TGCGCCAGCAGTTGGAGGACAGGATTTCAAGGGCACACCTACGAGCAGTACTTC. It is translated as CASSWRTGFQGHTYEQYF. This chain connects TRBV5-1 to TRBJ2-7, with TRBD1 matching over 7 bases. Germline CDR1 reads SGHRS; CDR2 reads YFSETQ. This CDR3 is built from 18 residues. V shed 5 bases, J shed 2 bases, and the junction held 19 bases outside the gene matches. Full variable domain (remainder filled in from reference TRBV5-1 and TRBJ2-7): KAGVTQTPRYLIKTRGQQVTLSCSPISGHRSVSWYQQTPGQGLQFLFEYFSETQRNKGNFPGRFSGRQFSNSRSEMNVSTLELGDSALYLCASSWRTGFQGHTYEQYFGPGTRLTVT.